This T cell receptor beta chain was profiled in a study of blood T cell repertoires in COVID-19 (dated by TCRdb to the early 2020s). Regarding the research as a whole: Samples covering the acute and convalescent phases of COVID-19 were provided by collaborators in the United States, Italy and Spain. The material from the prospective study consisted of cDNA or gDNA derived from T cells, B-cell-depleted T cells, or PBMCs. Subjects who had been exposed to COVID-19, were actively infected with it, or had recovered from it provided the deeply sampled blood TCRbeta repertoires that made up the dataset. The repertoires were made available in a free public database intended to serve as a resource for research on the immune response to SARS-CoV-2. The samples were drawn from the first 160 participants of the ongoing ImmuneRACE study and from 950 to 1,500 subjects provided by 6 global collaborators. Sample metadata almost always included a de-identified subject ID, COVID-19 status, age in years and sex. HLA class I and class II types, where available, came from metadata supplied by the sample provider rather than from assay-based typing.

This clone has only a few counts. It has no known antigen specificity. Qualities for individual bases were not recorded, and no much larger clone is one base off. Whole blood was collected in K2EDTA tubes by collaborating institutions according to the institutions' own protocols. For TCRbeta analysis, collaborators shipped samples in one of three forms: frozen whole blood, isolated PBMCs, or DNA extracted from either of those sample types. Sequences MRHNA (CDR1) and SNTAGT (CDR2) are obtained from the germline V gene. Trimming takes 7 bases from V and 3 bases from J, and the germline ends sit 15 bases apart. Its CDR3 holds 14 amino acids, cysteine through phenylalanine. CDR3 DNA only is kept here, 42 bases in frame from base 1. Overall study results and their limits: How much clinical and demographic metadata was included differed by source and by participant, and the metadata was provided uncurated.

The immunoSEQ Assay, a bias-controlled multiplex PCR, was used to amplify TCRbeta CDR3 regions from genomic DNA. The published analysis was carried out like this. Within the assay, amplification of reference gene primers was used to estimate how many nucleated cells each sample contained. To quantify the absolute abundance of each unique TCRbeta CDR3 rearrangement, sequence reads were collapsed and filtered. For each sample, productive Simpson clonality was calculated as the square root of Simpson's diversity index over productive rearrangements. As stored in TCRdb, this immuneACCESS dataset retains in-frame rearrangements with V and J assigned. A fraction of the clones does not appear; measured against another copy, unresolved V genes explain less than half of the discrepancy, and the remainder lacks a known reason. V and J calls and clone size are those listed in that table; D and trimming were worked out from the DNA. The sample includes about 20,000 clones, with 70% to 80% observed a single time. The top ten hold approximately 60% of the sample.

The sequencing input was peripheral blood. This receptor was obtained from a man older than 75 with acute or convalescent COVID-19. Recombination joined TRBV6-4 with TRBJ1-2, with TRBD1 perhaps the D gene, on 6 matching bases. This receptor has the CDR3 CASTDEQGYYGYTF. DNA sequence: TGTGCCAGCACCGATGAACAGGGCTACTATGGCTACACCTTC.